This T cell receptor beta chain was obtained from a study of blood T cell repertoires in COVID-19. Across the whole study: Donors in the United States, Italy and Spain gave samples during acute or convalescent COVID-19. PBMCs, B-cell-depleted T cells, or T cells provided the cDNA or gDNA that made up the material.

In assigning cohorts, the study relied on participant-reported clinical history. Two negative PCRs, clearance, or symptom resolution had been documented for recovered Cohort 3 donors. Profiled with immunoSEQ multiplex PCR; TCRdb holds only in-frame clones, not every one. The sample has about 300,000 clones, 85% to 90% seen once. The germline gives CDR1 SGHVS, CDR2 FNYEAQ. The V end was cut by 0 bases, the J end by 5 bases, with 7 bases between. The CDR3 has 14 amino acids. The chain links TRBV7-6 to TRBJ2-2; no reliable D call. Material for sequencing was PBMCs or T cells enriched from blood (not recorded which). This clonotype originated in a man aged 25 to 40 who had recovered from COVID-19. For the CDR3, the DNA is TGTGCCAGCAGCTTAGCCCCCAATACCGGGGAGCTGTTTTTT. Protein product: CASSLAPNTGELFF.